One T cell receptor beta chain is described in this entry. What it binds is unknown. This entry belongs to a study of shared clonotypes between healthy human individuals. Study-wide results and caveats: Sampling involved blood alone; tissue repertoires likely differ. Limitation of the genetic and exposure-history diversity represented came from the few donors.

Each of the donors was a healthy adult who was HIV-negative and had not had a recent acute infection or vaccination. Tens of thousands of T cell genomes, or 250 to 300 ng DNA, went into replicate PCRs of unsorted PBMC. The table came from immunoSEQ multiplex PCR; TCRdb's copy has only in-frame clones and leaves some out. The table lists about 520,000 clones, around 73% of them singletons, with more than 10% in the top ten. This receptor was taken from a woman in her thirties or forties in good health. Some clones in this sample may be carry-over from other donors' samples. The source material was PBMCs.

The CDR3: CASSYGQGRGTQYF. The CDR3 DNA sequence: TGTGCCAGCAGCTACGGACAGGGGAGGGGGACCCAGTACTTC. The chain uses TRBV7-9 and TRBJ2-5, with TRBD1 identical over 9 bases. Germline-derived CDR1 and CDR2 are SEHNR and FQNEAQ (reference sequence). With 4 bases clipped from V and 7 bases from J, the junction kept 7 bases outside the gene matches. The CDR3 is 14 residues long.